One and the same sample provided the 7 T cell receptor beta chains below, sequenced in a study of ipilimumab plus nivolumab after autologous stem cell transplantation. TCRdb keeps only in-frame clones here, not all; method: immunoSEQ multiplex PCR. There are around 21,000 clones in the sample; 75% to 85% occur only once, and around 18% lies in the top ten. This specimen consisted of PBMCs, obtained in a trial of ipilimumab plus nivolumab as post-transplant consolidation. The receptors come from a male donor with diffuse large B-cell lymphoma.

The chain combines TRBV4-1 with TRBJ2-1; 9 bases are shared with TRBD2. Germline V gene data show CDR1 as MGHRA and CDR2 as YSYEKL. There are 14 residues in the CDR3. After removal of 3 bases from V and 9 bases from J, the junction contained 6 bases not matched to a gene. Here the CDR3 reads CASSQGGLASEQFF. CDR3 in DNA: TGCGCCAGCAGCCAGGGAGGACTAGCGAGTGAGCAGTTCTTC.

V usage is TRBV7-8 and J usage is TRBJ1-4, with TRBD1 identical over 7 bases. V lost 6 bases, J lost 0 bases, and 7 bases stayed unmatched. CDR1 is SGHVS, CDR2 FQNEAQ, per germline. The CDR3 is 16 amino acids. CDR3 region: CASSPTGFPTNEKLFF. In nucleotides, the CDR3 is TGTGCCAGCAGTCCGACAGGGTTCCCAACTAATGAAAAACTGTTTTTT.

V usage is TRBV7-6 and J usage is TRBJ1-6; possibly TRBD1 for D (5 bases). The length of the CDR3 is 14 residues. V dropped 1 base and J dropped 5 bases, with 6 bases sitting between them. Germline V gene data show CDR1 as SGHVS and CDR2 as FNYEAQ. The CDR3 nucleotides are TGTGCCAGCAGCTTAGGGGACGATAATTCACCCCTCCACTTT. Translating gives CASSLGDDNSPLHF.

This chain connects TRBV30 to TRBJ1-2; D unclear. The CDR3 contains 13 residues. Germline V gene lookup returns CDR1 GTSNPN and CDR2 SVGIG (reference sequence). V gave up 3 bases and J gave up 5 bases, with 13 bases separating them. In DNA form, the CDR3 reads TGTGCCTGGAGCGAACAGAACCCGTATGGCTACACCTTC. Translated, it gives CAWSEQNPYGYTF.

The J gene is TRBJ2-1, the V gene TRBV7-6, with D possibly matching TRBD2 (5 bases). The V gene lost 0 bases and the J gene lost 6 bases, with 9 bases spanning the gap. Germline CDR1 reads SGHVS; CDR2 reads FNYEAQ. This CDR3 has 14 residues. CDR3 DNA sequence: TGTGCCAGCAGCTTAGCCGACTATGTCAATGAGCAGTTCTTC. This translates into CASSLADYVNEQFF.

The V call is TRBV15, the J call TRBJ2-3; no clear D gene. The CDR3 runs to 15 residues. Germline-derived CDR1 and CDR2 are LNHNV and YYDKDF (reference sequence). V was clipped by 5 bases and J by 1 base, with 13 bases between them. Written as DNA, the CDR3 is TGTGCCACCAGCGCCGTACCTCGGGGCACAGATACGCAGTATTTT. Translating it yields CATSAVPRGTDTQYF. Filled out from reference TRBV15 and TRBJ2-3, the complete variable domain reads DAMVIQNPRYQVTQFGKPVTLSCSQTLNHNVMYWYQQKSSQAPKLLFHYYDKDFNNEADTPDNFQSRRPNTSFCFLDIRSPGLGDTAMYLCATSAVPRGTDTQYFGPGTRLTVL.

There are a few counts of this clone. The J gene is TRBJ1-3, the V gene TRBV4-2; no clear D. The V gene lost 0 bases and the J gene lost 4 bases, with 16 bases spanning the gap. This CDR3 contains 17 residues. Germline lookup yields CDR1 LGHNA and CDR2 YNFKEQ. The CDR3 DNA follows: TGTGCCAGCAGCCAAGATAAGCTAACGGGTCCCGGAAACACCATATATTTT. This gives the protein CASSQDKLTGPGNTIYF.